Presented here are 8 T cell receptor beta chains from one specimen sequenced in a study of regulatory T cells in long-lasting Graves disease. The time point: persistent/refractory GD, antithyroid drugs over 5 years with positive TRAb. Making the TCR library involved RNA that had been extracted from PBMCs. Relying on iRepertoire HTBI primers and Arm-PCR of CDR3 regions, the team built TCR beta libraries. MiXCR, run by TCRdb on the multiplex PCR reads, gives a single entry per CDR3 protein. The sample lists about 460,000 distinct CDR3 sequences, around a fifth occurring once. The sequencing used peripheral blood mononuclear cells (PBMCs), collected when the disease was refractory, from a patient treated with antithyroid drugs. The receptors come from a female donor with Graves disease.

The chain employs TRBV3-1 and TRBJ1-2, with D hard to call. The germline gives CDR1 LGHDT, CDR2 YNNKEL (reference sequence). Trimming left V 4 bases short and J 7 bases short, with 13 bases between. The CDR3 spans 13 residues. The CDR3 nucleotides are TGTGCCAGCAGCCGCACGGATTTGGGTGGCTACACCTTC. It encodes CASSRTDLGGYTF.

This clonotype was found a few times. The chain couples TRBV30 to TRBJ2-5; D not resolved. The CDR3 sequence is 13 residues long. The germline V and J ends were trimmed by 4 bases and 2 bases, with 11 bases remaining between them. The germline CDR1 and CDR2 sequences are GTSNPN and SVGIG (reference sequence). In DNA form, the CDR3 reads TGTGCCTGGAACCTTGGGGTACAAGAGACCCAGTACTTC. It specifies CAWNLGVQETQYF.

This clonotype appeared many times. This rearrangement joins TRBV28 to TRBJ1-1; D may be TRBD1 (6 bases). Germline V CDR1 and CDR2: MDHEN, SYDVKM. Deletions cut 6 bases from V and 5 bases from J, with 13 bases between. CDR3 length: 13 amino acids. Here the CDR3 reads CASSLLDRTEAFF. CDR3 DNA: TGTGCCAGCAGCCTACTCGACAGGACTGAAGCTTTCTTT.

This clonotype was observed many times. The chain combines TRBV12-3 or TRBV12-4 with TRBJ1-1, with D maybe TRBD1 (6 bases). CDR3 size: 14 residues. Trimming pared 5 bases from V and 3 bases from J, leaving 13 bases between. CDR3 region: CASSPLGADTEAFF. In DNA form, the CDR3 reads TGTGCCAGCAGTCCCCTGGGGGCCGACACTGAAGCTTTCTTT.

The V gene is TRBV6-1, the J gene TRBJ1-5, with no clear D. The germline V and J ends were trimmed by 3 bases and 1 base, with 7 bases remaining between them. CDR1 is MNHNS, CDR2 SASEGT, per germline. CDR3 length: 14 residues. CDR3 coding DNA: TGTGCCAGCAGTGAGGGCAGGAGCAATCAGCCCCAGCATTTT. Protein: CASSEGRSNQPQHF.

This clonotype was seen ten or more times. The chain employs TRBV3-1 and TRBJ2-6, with D unresolved. Looked up from germline, CDR1 is LGHDT and CDR2 is YNNKEL (reference sequence). V was clipped by 0 bases and J by 2 bases, with 5 bases between them. The CDR3 spans 15 residues. The DNA of the CDR3 is TGTGCCAGCAGCCAAGATAGCACTGGGGCCAACGTCCTGACTTTC. Amino acids: CASSQDSTGANVLTF.

V and J are TRBV7-6 and TRBJ1-5, with 10 bases matching TRBD1. The CDR3 length is 16 residues. V was clipped by 5 bases and J by 2 bases; unmatched bases: 6. Germline-derived CDR1 and CDR2 are SGHVS and FNYEAQ. CDR3 DNA: TGTGCCAGCAGCCTGGGACAGGGGATGGGCAATCAGCCCCAGCATTTT. It translates to CASSLGQGMGNQPQHF.

The chain employs TRBV6-1 and TRBJ2-7; 7 positions agree with TRBD2. CDR3 length: 15 amino acids. Looked up from germline, CDR1 is MNHNS and CDR2 is SASEGT. Unmatched junction bases numbered 4, after V lost 0 bases and J lost 2 bases. This CDR3 reads CASSEARGTTYEQYF. The DNA for the CDR3 is TGTGCCAGCAGTGAAGCGCGAGGGACTACCTACGAGCAGTACTTC.